The rows below give T cell receptor beta chains drawn from one sample of a study of blood T cell repertoires in COVID-19. Libraries were prepared by immunoSEQ multiplex PCR; TCRdb keeps only in-frame clonotypes and omits some of them. The sample consists of some 120,000 clones, roughly 79% of them appearing once. The specimen was peripheral blood. These receptors were obtained from a human donor in a cohort sampled during active COVID-19. Each CDR3 is given with its conserved first and last residue. D genes are given only for firm matches. Not every row has a clone size; where given, it reads once, few, many or a size class.

>TRBV7-9|NA|TRBJ2-1|NA
CASSLYALLASPDEQFF
TGTGCCAGCAGCTTATATGCGCTACTAGCTTCCCCCGATGAGCAGTTCTTC
>TRBV11-3|TRBD1|TRBJ2-5|NA
CASSSKGQGETQYF
TGTGCCAGCAGTTCTAAGGGACAGGGAGAGACCCAGTACTTC
>TRBV7-2|TRBD1|TRBJ1-2|once
CASSLNPPGQTYGYTF
TGTGCCAGCAGCTTAAACCCACCGGGACAGACCTATGGCTACACCTTC
>TRBV7-9|NA|TRBJ2-1|NA
CASSLGGAVNEQFF
TGTGCCAGCAGCTTAGGGGGAGCTGTCAATGAGCAGTTCTTC
>TRBV25-1|TRBD2|TRBJ2-1|NA
CASKGGSRYNEQFF
TGTGCCAGCAAGGGCGGGAGTAGGTACAATGAGCAGTTCTTC
>TRBV5-6|TRBD2|TRBJ2-5|NA
CASSLGEGTGTQYF
TGTGCCAGCAGCTTGGGGGAGGGAACAGGGACCCAGTACTTC
>TRBV10-1|NA|TRBJ2-3|NA
CASSHGHEIADTQYF
TGCGCCAGCAGCCACGGACACGAAATAGCAGATACGCAGTATTTT
>TRBV7-3|NA|TRBJ1-1|NA
CASSLRGDTEAFF
TGTGCCAGCAGCTTAAGGGGAGACACTGAAGCTTTCTTT
>TRBV6-5|TRBD1|TRBJ2-1|NA
CASSRPGQRYNEQFF
TGTGCCAGCAGCCGACCGGGACAGAGATACAATGAGCAGTTCTTC
>TRBV5-4|NA|TRBJ1-2|once
CASSPEGDYGYTF
TGTGCCAGCAGCCCGGAAGGAGACTATGGCTACACCTTC
>TRBV7-9|NA|TRBJ2-3|NA
CASSLWGEGDTQYF
TGTGCCAGCAGCCTGTGGGGAGAGGGAGATACGCAGTATTTT
>TRBV5-1|NA|TRBJ1-1|NA
CASSLAAQANTEAFF
TGCGCCAGCAGCTTGGCCGCACAGGCGAACACTGAAGCTTTCTTT
>TRBV15|TRBD2|TRBJ2-2|NA
CATSRAAGTSGPFGYTGELFF
TGTGCCACCAGCAGAGCCGCCGGGACTAGCGGCCCTTTCGGGTACACCGGGGAGCTGTTTTTT
>TRBV19|TRBD1|TRBJ2-7|NA
CASSTSGTGLSYEQYF
TGTGCCAGTAGTACCTCCGGGACAGGCCTCTCCTACGAGCAGTACTTC
>TRBV2|TRBD1|TRBJ2-3|few
CASSVDRAHTQYF
TGTGCCAGCAGTGTCGACAGGGCTCATACGCAGTATTTT
>TRBV6-6|NA|TRBJ2-7|few
CASSYVQSHEQYF
TGTGCCAGCAGTTACGTACAGTCCCACGAGCAGTACTTC
>TRBV6-5|NA|TRBJ2-7|NA
CASSYGRGRYEQYF
TGTGCCAGCAGTTACGGACGGGGGAGGTACGAGCAGTACTTC
>TRBV28|TRBD1|TRBJ1-1|NA
CASSNRGPTEAFF
TGTGCCAGCAGCAACAGGGGTCCAACTGAAGCTTTCTTT
>TRBV9|NA|TRBJ1-6|NA
CASSGTGPSPLHF
TGTGCCAGCAGCGGAACAGGTCCCTCACCCCTCCACTTT
>TRBV28|TRBD1|TRBJ1-5|NA
CASSLGQGHQPQHF
TGTGCCAGCAGTTTGGGACAGGGACATCAGCCCCAGCATTTT
>TRBV12-3/TRBV12-4|TRBD1|TRBJ1-4|once
CASNRQGNEKLFF
TGTGCCAGCAATAGACAGGGCAATGAAAAACTGTTTTTT
>TRBV7-2|NA|TRBJ1-6|few
CASSDLPGLGSPLHF
TGTGCCAGCAGCGATCTCCCGGGATTGGGTTCACCCCTCCACTTT